A single T cell receptor beta chain is shown here with its context. It lacks a known antigen. Per-base quality was not reported, and no clone a single base away is much larger than it. TCR CDR3 regions were amplified from genomic DNA by multiplex PCR using the deep immunoSEQ assay. Extracted genomic DNA from each cell subset was distributed evenly across all wells of several immunoSEQ 96-well plates, and each plate was treated as a replicate. Each replicate PCR for sorted subsets received about 220 ng genomic DNA, equal to roughly 33,000 T cell genomes. Purified libraries were quantified with a Qubit 3.0 fluorometer, sized on a Bioanalyzer 2100, and re-quantified with the KAPA Library Quantification kit. Every immunoSEQ 96-well plate was sequenced on a dedicated single-read 150-cycle Illumina NextSeq 550 flow cell. The original pipeline was this. Because the immunoSEQ output included only junctional sequences and no quality scores, the filtering could not be the same as the filtering used for full-length reads. Sequences were annotated with PyIR, a Python wrapper for IgBLAST v1.9, using IMGT germline references to assign V/J genes and CDR3. Reads were filtered out if the reads had weak V/J assignments (E-value above 1e-6), no CDR3, stop codons, out-of-frame junctions, or ambiguous translated residues. V3J clonotypes were defined as sequences sharing an identical inferred V gene, J gene, and CDR3 amino acid sequence. Percentage overlap between repertoires was calculated by dividing the number of shared unique clonotypes by the size of the smaller repertoire. Repertoire richness was assessed with RTK rarefaction, the Chao1 estimator, and Recon v2.1 estimates of unobserved clonotypes. For all TCRbeta clonotypes obtained by the gDNA method from a few donors, generation probabilities were computed with OLGA. TCRdb mirrors the immuneACCESS table, restricted to in-frame sequences. Some clones are absent from its copies; in checked studies, under half trace to an unresolved V gene, and the reason for the others is unknown. V and J calls and clone size are as listed in that table; D and trimming were resolved from the DNA. The sample table holds roughly 2.2 million clones, of which 80% to 95% were seen once. 0.37% of the sample goes to the ten largest clones.

The sample comes from a study of shared clonotypes between healthy human individuals (dated by TCRdb to about 2020). Concerning the study at large: A few men and a couple of women, aged 18 to 49 years, made up the cohort. For each donor, CD4 naive and CD4 memory were each run on three plates, CD8 naive on two plates, and CD8 memory on one plate. The study deeply sequenced blood TCR repertoires of about 5 healthy adults to estimate repertoire size and the extent of clonotype sharing between individuals. Libraries were prepared and TCR repertoires were sequenced by different laboratories using diverse techniques, in order to increase sequencing depth and limit assay-specific biases. Each donor's leukapheresis produced roughly between roughly 0.94 and 9.5 billion PBMCs. What the study reported, not specific to this receptor: Incomplete sequencing was indicated by rarefaction of sorted-subset datasets, despite the large sequencing depth. Only blood was sampled, and tissue TCR repertoires likely differ from those in blood. Naive subsets generally had larger estimated clonotype richness than memory subsets. When a few donors were compared, the shared fraction of clonotypes was about 5.2% for naive CD4, around 3.6% for naive CD8, 2.3% for memory CD4, and less than 0.45% for memory CD8. The genetic and exposure-history diversity represented was limited by the small number of donors. Pairwise subsampling indicated that sequencing depth was expected to affect the degree of clonotype sharing among donors. Higher generation probabilities were observed for clonotypes shared by all four sorted-subset donors than for non-shared clonotypes.

The CDR1 and CDR2 encoded by the germline V gene are SGHVS and FQNEAQ. V and J lose 0 bases and 0 bases, and a span of 6 bases separates them. The CDR3 contains 14 residues, cysteine and phenylalanine counted. Just CDR3 DNA is preserved here, 42 bases in frame from base 1. The donors were healthy, HIV-negative adults with no recently reported acute infections or vaccinations. Only Caucasian adults living in Nashville, Tennessee, USA were represented among the donors. CD4+ T cells were enriched by magnetic negative selection, after which naive cells were positively selected on CD45RA and the negative fraction was taken as the memory subset. After blood collection by leukapheresis, PBMCs were isolated using Ficoll-Histopaque density gradient centrifugation and then cryopreserved in the vapor phase of liquid nitrogen. Analytical flow cytometry was used to check the purity and quantity of every magnetically sorted T cell population. From each sorted fraction, genomic DNA was isolated and quantified by UV absorbance on a Nanodrop 2000c.

The receptor comes from a man in his late teens or twenties in good health. Some clones in this sample may be carry-over from other donors' samples. Recombination connected TRBV7-8 to TRBJ2-7, with no confidently assigned D gene. The source material was naive CD4+ T cells from PBMCs. Per the publication, the cell subset or site label means: CD45RA+ positively selected. The nucleotide sequence is TGTGCCAGCAGCTTAGCCCCGGCCTCCTACGAGCAGTACTTC. This sequence encodes CASSLAPASYEQYF. With the portions outside the CDR3 filled from the reference TRBV7-8 and TRBJ2-7 genes, the complete variable region becomes GAGVSQSPRYKVAKRGQDVALRCDPISGHVSLFWYQQALGQGPEFLTYFQNEAQLDKSGLPSDRFFAERPEGSVSTLKIQRTQQEDSAVYLCASSLAPASYEQYFGPGTRLTVT.